The rows below give T cell receptor beta chains drawn from one sample of a study of cytomegalovirus exposure and HLA in healthy donors. The repertoire was sequenced with immunoSEQ multiplex PCR; TCRdb's copy has only in-frame clones and lacks some. The sample contains approximately 100,000 clones, around two thirds of which appear only once. The sample consisted of PBMCs. The origin of the receptors is a man aged 45-65 years in good health and CMV-seropositive. Each CDR3 is given with its conserved first and last residue. D genes are given only for firm matches. Expanded clones get a size class; other rows say once, few or many, or leave the size out.

d_call clone_size j_call v_call cdr3_aa cdr3_nt
- few TRBJ1-4 TRBV5-1 CASSRTLNEKLFF TGCGCCAGCAGCAGGACACTCAATGAAAAACTGTTTTTT
- - TRBJ2-6 TRBV5-4 CASSLPGISGANVLTF TGTGCCAGCAGCTTGCCAGGGATCTCTGGGGCCAACGTCCTGACTTTC
- once TRBJ2-5 TRBV10-3 CAISGTPTGETQYF TGTGCCATCAGTGGGACTCCGACTGGAGAGACCCAGTACTTC
- - TRBJ2-2 TRBV21-1 CASSKVGLAGGETGELFF TGTGCCAGCAGCAAAGTGGGGCTAGCGGGGGGCGAAACCGGGGAGCTGTTTTTT
- - TRBJ1-1 TRBV11-2 CASSLDRFTNTEAFF TGTGCCAGCAGCTTAGACAGGTTCACAAACACTGAAGCTTTCTTT
- - TRBJ1-1 TRBV29-1 CSAKGLGGAEAFF TGCAGCGCCAAAGGGCTGGGGGGGGCTGAAGCTTTCTTT
TRBD1 - TRBJ1-2 TRBV7-3 CASSPGPGGEDTF TGTGCCAGCAGCCCAGGGCCAGGGGGTGAGGACACCTTC
- - TRBJ2-1 TRBV30 CAWTLGGGAGYNEQFF TGTGCCTGGACCCTAGGGGGGGGAGCGGGTTACAATGAGCAGTTCTTC
TRBD1 - TRBJ2-3 TRBV5-1 CASTPGQITDTQYF TGCGCCAGCACCCCGGGACAGATCACAGATACGCAGTATTTT
TRBD1 few TRBJ2-2 TRBV6-1 CASSLGTGDTGELFF TGTGCCAGCAGTTTGGGGACAGGGGACACCGGGGAGCTGTTTTTT
TRBD1 - TRBJ1-4 TRBV18 CASSPDRGVEKLFF TGTGCCAGCTCACCCGACAGGGGTGTTGAAAAACTGTTTTTT
- - TRBJ2-7 TRBV21-1 CASSKGPAGRSYEQYF TGTGCCAGCAGCAAGGGTCCGGCAGGCCGCTCCTACGAGCAGTACTTC
TRBD1 - TRBJ2-7 TRBV2 CATRDRGYEQYF TGTGCCACCAGGGACAGGGGGTACGAGCAGTACTTC
- - TRBJ1-5 TRBV5-1 CASSLGANQPQHF TGCGCCAGCAGCTTGGGCGCCAATCAGCCCCAGCATTTT
TRBD2 - TRBJ2-7 TRBV5-1 CASSSGLASREQYF TGCGCCAGCAGCTCTGGACTAGCGTCTAGGGAGCAGTACTTC
TRBD2 few TRBJ2-7 TRBV11-2 CASSATSGSGQYF TGTGCCAGCAGCGCGACTAGCGGGAGCGGGCAGTACTTC